This TCR beta chain derives from a study of blood T cell repertoires in COVID-19. Study summary: Sites across the United States, Italy and Spain contributed samples from acute and convalescent COVID-19. PBMCs, B-cell-depleted T cells, or T cells provided the cDNA or gDNA that made up the material.

Per the authors' pipeline: The assay estimated nucleated cells by amplifying reference gene primers. Using immunoSEQ multiplex PCR, the repertoire was profiled, and TCRdb retains in-frame clones only, with some absent. For V, J and clone size, that table is used; D and trimming come from the DNA. Of roughly 250,000 clones in the sample, 90% were seen once. This CDR3 spans 17 amino acids. The ends lost 1 base at V and 4 bases at J; junction bases unmatched: 10. CDR1 SGHDT and CDR2 YYEEEE come from the germline V gene. The specimen was peripheral blood. J is TRBJ2-3 and V is TRBV5-6; the match to TRBD2 covers 9 bases. This sequence was found in a woman aged 35 to 49 with acute or convalescent COVID-19. CDR3 in DNA: TGTGCCAGCAGCTTGAAGTGGACTAGCGTAGTCTCAGATACGCAGTATTTT. Its protein product is CASSLKWTSVVSDTQYF. Based on the CDR3 plus reference TRBV5-6 and TRBJ2-3, the full variable domain is DAGVTQSPTHLIKTRGQQVTLRCSPKSGHDTVSWYQQALGQGPQFIFQYYEEEERQRGNFPDRFSGHQFPNYSSELNVNALLLGDSALYLCASSLKWTSVVSDTQYFGPGTRLTVL.